This T cell receptor (beta chain) was observed in a study of blood T cell repertoires in COVID-19. At the level of the study: Spain, Italy and the United States supplied samples that represented acute and convalescent COVID-19.

Measured with immunoSEQ multiplex PCR; TCRdb has only the in-frame clones, and not every one. Of tens of thousands of clones in the sample, around 83% are singletons; the top ten hold less than 6.5%. This TCR was sampled from a man between 60 and 70 years old with acute or convalescent COVID-19. Sequences were obtained from peripheral blood.

CDR3 bases: TGTGCCTGGACGAGACAGGCCCAAGAGACCCAGTACTTC. Protein sequence: CAWTRQAQETQYF. This rearrangement joins TRBV30 to TRBJ2-5; D might be TRBD1 (6 bases). Trimming removed 4 bases from V and 1 base from J, with 10 bases in between. The CDR3 covers 13 residues. CDR1 and CDR2 from the germline V gene are GTSNPN and SVGIG (reference sequence).